This TCR beta chain was sequenced during a study of blood T cells in healthy people across ages. Findings and limits, study-wide: Estimates of diversity drawn from one million T cells were considered underestimates. Because donor CMV status was unknown, expanded clonotype changes were possibly confounded.

Each sample provided at least 5 micrograms of extracted total RNA. After removal of 3 bases from V and 7 bases from J, the junction contained 9 bases not matched to a gene. The germline V gene encodes CDR1 SGHTA and CDR2 FQGNSA. The CDR3 consists of 15 residues. A second PCR of about 6 to 12 cycles used a sample-barcoded 5' primer and a J-beta primer mix. Unique molecular identifiers of 12 random nucleotides labeled each cDNA. Using its own MiXCR run on the 5' RACE reads, TCRdb lists one record per CDR3 protein. There are about 1.5 million distinct CDR3 sequences in the sample; about 42% occur only once, and about 3.8% lies in the top ten. On this clonotype: Antigen unknown.

This receptor was taken from a woman aged 18-29 years in good health. The rearrangement joins TRBV7-2 to TRBJ2-7, with TRBD1 matching over 10 bases. The specimen was blood. Here the CDR3 DNA reads TGTGCCAGCAGCTTCTTGAGACAGGGGGCCGGGGAGCAGTACTTC. Translated, it gives CASSFLRQGAGEQYF.